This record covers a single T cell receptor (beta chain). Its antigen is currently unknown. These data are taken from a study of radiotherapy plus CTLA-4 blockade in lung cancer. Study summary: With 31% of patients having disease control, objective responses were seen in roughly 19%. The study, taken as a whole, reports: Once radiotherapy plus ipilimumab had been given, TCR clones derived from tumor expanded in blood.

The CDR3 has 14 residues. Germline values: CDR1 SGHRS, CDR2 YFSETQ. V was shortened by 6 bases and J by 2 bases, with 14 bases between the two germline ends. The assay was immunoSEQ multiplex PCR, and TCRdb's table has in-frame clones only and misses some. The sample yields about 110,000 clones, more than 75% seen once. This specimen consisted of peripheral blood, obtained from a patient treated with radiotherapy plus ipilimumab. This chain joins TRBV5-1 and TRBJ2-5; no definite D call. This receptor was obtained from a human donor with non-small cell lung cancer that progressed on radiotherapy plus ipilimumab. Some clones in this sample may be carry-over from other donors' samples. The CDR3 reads CASNTGLLQETQYF. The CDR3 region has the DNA TGCGCCAGCAATACCGGGCTTCTACAAGAGACCCAGTACTTC.